These 16 T cell receptor beta chains were sequenced from one sample in a study of cytomegalovirus exposure and HLA in healthy donors. A multiplex PCR was run with 60 Vbeta primers and 13 Jbeta primers. Using immunoSEQ multiplex PCR, the repertoire was profiled, and TCRdb retains in-frame clones only, with some absent. The sample shows approximately 130,000 clones, approximately 89% of them seen only once. The sequenced material came from PBMCs. Receptors were obtained from a woman between 25 and 40 years old in good health and CMV-seropositive.

This chain joins TRBV10-3 and TRBJ2-2; tentatively, D is TRBD1 (6 bases). Trimming removed 8 bases from V and 0 bases from J, with 10 bases in between. CDR1 and CDR2 (germline): ENHRY, SYGVKD. The CDR3 sequence is 14 residues long. In DNA form, the CDR3 reads TGTGCCATCCAGGGGATAGCGAACACCGGGGAGCTGTTTTTT. This gives the protein CAIQGIANTGELFF.

The CDR3 loop is CASSSRTSGGAGEQYF. In nucleotides, the CDR3 is TGCGCCAGCAGCTCACGGACTAGCGGGGGGGCCGGCGAGCAGTACTTC. The V call is TRBV5-1, the J call TRBJ2-7; 15 bases line up with TRBD2. V dropped 3 bases and J dropped 6; count of bases not matched to a gene: 7. The CDR3 runs to 16 residues. Germline V gives CDR1 SGHRS, CDR2 YFSETQ. Looking up the rest from reference TRBV5-1 and TRBJ2-7 gives the full variable domain: KAGVTQTPRYLIKTRGQQVTLSCSPISGHRSVSWYQQTPGQGLQFLFEYFSETQRNKGNFPGRFSGRQFSNSRSEMNVSTLELGDSALYLCASSSRTSGGAGEQYFGPGTRLTVT.

This clone appeared a single time. The J gene is TRBJ1-5, the V gene TRBV4-1, with D perhaps matching TRBD1 (5 bases). This CDR3 spans 17 amino acids. V shed 1 base and J shed 2 bases, with 15 bases lying between them. Germline V gene data show CDR1 as MGHRA and CDR2 as YSYEKL. The CDR3 sequence is CASSQGNTGDGNQPQHF. The CDR3 DNA sequence: TGCGCCAGCAGCCAAGGCAATACGGGGGATGGCAATCAGCCCCAGCATTTT.

V is TRBV6-6 and J is TRBJ1-2; no clear D gene. CDR3 size: 13 residues. V was trimmed by 5 bases and J by 2 bases, leaving 9 bases between them. The germline CDR1 and CDR2 sequences are MNHNY and SVGAGI (reference sequence). The CDR3 region is CASSPSQNYGYTF. CDR3 bases: TGTGCCAGCAGTCCGTCTCAGAACTATGGCTACACCTTC.

The V and J genes are TRBV5-1 and TRBJ2-7; TRBD2 is a possible D gene (5 bases). Per the germline V gene, CDR1 is SGHRS and CDR2 is YFSETQ. This CDR3 is built from 15 residues. The V gene lost 4 bases and the J gene lost 0 bases, with 14 bases spanning the gap. The CDR3 spells CASSQGSFSSYEQYF. CDR3 DNA sequence: TGCGCCAGCAGCCAAGGGAGCTTTAGCTCCTACGAGCAGTACTTC.

V gene TRBV30 combines with J gene TRBJ1-1; 7 bases map to TRBD1. CDR1 and CDR2 from the germline V gene are GTSNPN and SVGIG (reference sequence). The trim removed 3 bases at V and 5 bases at J, leaving 6 bases unmatched. This CDR3 has 13 residues. CDR3 loop: CAWRQGSRTEAFF. In DNA, the CDR3 is TGTGCCTGGAGACAGGGGAGTAGAACTGAAGCTTTCTTT.

The chain uses TRBV28 and TRBJ2-1; the match to TRBD2 covers 7 bases. Trimming cost V 3 bases and J 3 bases; bases outside gene matches: 8. The CDR3 runs 16 residues. CDR1 and CDR2 (germline): MDHEN, SYDVKM. CDR3 DNA: TGTGCCAGCAGTTTCTCGGGGGGTCCCCACTACAATGAGCAGTTCTTC. Translation gives CASSFSGGPHYNEQFF.

This chain joins TRBV6-6 and TRBJ2-3; TRBD1 is a possible D gene (5 bases). Trimming removed 7 bases from V and 3 bases from J, with 20 bases in between. The CDR3 consists of 16 residues. The V gene's germline CDR1 is MNHNY and CDR2 SVGAGI (reference sequence). The CDR3 protein is CASTPKTGTSTDTQYF. The CDR3 coding sequence is TGTGCCAGCACCCCCAAAACAGGAACTTCAACAGATACGCAGTATTTT.

The V call is TRBV18, the J call TRBJ1-6; 10 nucleotides align to TRBD1. Per germline, CDR1 KGHSH and CDR2 LQKENI. The trim removed 3 bases at V and 6 bases at J, leaving 2 bases unmatched. This CDR3 comprises 15 residues. CDR3 loop: CASSPRDRGNSPLHF. In nucleotides, the CDR3 is TGTGCCAGCTCACCCCGGGACAGGGGTAATTCACCCCTCCACTTT.

The chain links TRBV19 to TRBJ1-6, with D maybe TRBD1 (6 bases). The CDR3 spans 18 residues. The V gene's germline CDR1 is LNHDA and CDR2 SQIVND (reference sequence). V lost 3 bases to trimming and J lost 4 bases, with 19 bases between them. Here the CDR3 DNA reads TGTGCCAGTAGTATGGACCCCAACAGGGAAGGGTATAATTCACCCCTCCACTTT. It specifies CASSMDPNREGYNSPLHF.

CDR3: CASSLGPGATDTQYF. CDR3 nucleotide sequence: TGTGCCAGCAGCTTAGGCCCAGGGGCCACAGATACGCAGTATTTT. The rearrangement uses TRBV11-2 and TRBJ2-3, with D maybe TRBD1 (6 bases). The germline CDR1 and CDR2 sequences are SGHAT and FQNNGV. This CDR3 spans 15 amino acids. V lost 1 base, J lost 2 bases, and 10 bases lay in between.

With respect to this clone: Other DNA sequences in this specimen translate into the identical CDR3. The chain couples TRBV28 to TRBJ1-5; the D gene is possibly TRBD1 (5 bases). Trimming shortened V by 8 bases and J by 1 base, and 15 bases separated the two germline ends. There are 15 residues in the CDR3. Germline V lookup: CDR1 MDHEN, CDR2 SYDVKM. The CDR3 nucleotides read TGTGCCAGCTCCCTGGGGGGGGGAAGCAATCAGCCCCAGCATTTT. Translated, it gives CASSLGGGSNQPQHF.

V and J are TRBV6-6 and TRBJ1-6, with D unresolved. There are 14 residues in the CDR3. In germline, CDR1 is MNHNY, CDR2 SVGAGI (reference sequence). Deletions cut 2 bases from V and 7 bases from J, with 9 bases between. CDR3 amino acids: CASSYAGNNSPLHF. The CDR3 DNA follows: TGTGCCAGCAGTTACGCGGGGAACAATTCACCCCTCCACTTT.

J is TRBJ1-1 and V is TRBV5-1, with 10 bases that match TRBD1. CDR3 length: 16 residues. J gave up 1 base and V 5 bases, and 8 bases lay outside the gene matches. CDR1 SGHRS and CDR2 YFSETQ come from the germline V gene. CDR3 sequence reads: CASRPTGGAGNTEAFF. In DNA, the CDR3 is TGCGCCAGCAGACCGACAGGGGGCGCCGGGAACACTGAAGCTTTCTTT.

Comments on this clone: One end of the junction fails to match germline, which may point to a read error. This rearrangement joins TRBV29-1 to TRBJ2-3, with TRBD2 matching over 10 bases. Germline V gene sequence: CDR1 SQVTM, CDR2 ANQGSEA. The CDR3 totals 14 residues. CDR3 nucleotides: TGCAGCGTTGAAGATCTTAGGCTAGCGGGAGTCCTCCTATTT. It translates to CSVEDLRLAGVLLF.

This clone has only one observation. The V gene is TRBV13, the J gene TRBJ2-5, with D possibly matching TRBD2 (7 bases). Germline lookup yields CDR1 PRHDT and CDR2 FYEKMQ (reference sequence). V was trimmed by 1 base and J by 11 bases, leaving 14 bases between them. The CDR3 is 13 residues long. CDR3 residues: CASSLESRGGQYF. CDR3 nucleotide sequence: TGTGCCAGCAGCTTAGAGTCCAGGGGAGGGCAGTACTTC.